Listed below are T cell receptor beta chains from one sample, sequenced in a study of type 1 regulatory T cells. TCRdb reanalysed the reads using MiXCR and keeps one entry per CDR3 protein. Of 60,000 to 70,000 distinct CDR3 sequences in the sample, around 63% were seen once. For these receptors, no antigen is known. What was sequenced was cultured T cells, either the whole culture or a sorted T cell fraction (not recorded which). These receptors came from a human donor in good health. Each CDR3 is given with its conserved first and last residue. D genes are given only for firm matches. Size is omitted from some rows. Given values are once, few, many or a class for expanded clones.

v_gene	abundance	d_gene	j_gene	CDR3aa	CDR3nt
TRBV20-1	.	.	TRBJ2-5	CSARVGETQYF	TGCAGTGCTAGAGTGGGTGAGACCCAGTACTTC
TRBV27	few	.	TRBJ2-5	CASSLYRAGRVETQYF	TGTGCCAGCAGTTTATACAGGGCAGGGAGGGTGGAGACCCAGTACTTC
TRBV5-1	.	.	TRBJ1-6	CASSLGPKNSPLHF	TGCGCCAGCAGCTTGGGACCAAAGAATTCACCCCTCCACTTT
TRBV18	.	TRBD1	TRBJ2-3	CASSPPSTGVTDTQYF	TGTGCCAGCTCACCACCTAGTACAGGGGTGACAGATACGCAGTATTTT
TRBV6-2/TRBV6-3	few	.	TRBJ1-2	CASRPRGRNYGYTF	TGTGCCAGCAGGCCCCGGGGGCGAAACTATGGCTACACCTTC
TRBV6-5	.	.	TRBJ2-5	CASRPPGPGARETQYF	TGTGCCAGCAGGCCCCCCGGGCCAGGTGCCAGAGAGACCCAGTACTTC
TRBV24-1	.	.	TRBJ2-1	CATSDYPSRNEQFF	TGTGCCACCAGTGACTATCCATCTAGGAATGAGCAGTTCTTC
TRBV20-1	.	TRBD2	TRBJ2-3	CSARVPAGDGDTQYF	TGCAGTGCTAGGGTTCCAGCGGGAGATGGAGATACGCAGTATTTT
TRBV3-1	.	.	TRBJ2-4	CASSQAAFNIQYF	TGTGCCAGCAGCCAAGCTGCGTTCAACATTCAGTACTTC
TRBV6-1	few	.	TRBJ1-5	CASSELGAQSNQPQHF	TGTGCCAGCAGTGAATTGGGGGCGCAGAGCAATCAGCCCCAGCATTTT
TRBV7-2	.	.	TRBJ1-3	CASSPRHGSGNTIYF	TGTGCCAGCAGCCCCCGTCATGGATCTGGAAACACCATATATTTT
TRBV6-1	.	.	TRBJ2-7	CASSEAIRPDYEQYF	TGTGCCAGCAGTGAAGCAATCCGACCCGACTACGAGCAGTACTTC
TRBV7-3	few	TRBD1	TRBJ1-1	CASSQQGANTEAFF	TGTGCCAGCAGCCAACAGGGGGCTAACACTGAAGCTTTCTTT
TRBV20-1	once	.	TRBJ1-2	CSARSQLYGYTF	TGCAGTGCTAGGTCGCAGCTCTATGGCTACACCTTC
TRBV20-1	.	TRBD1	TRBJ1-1	CRGGQAIEAFF	TGCAGGGGGGGACAGGCGATTGAAGCTTTCTTT
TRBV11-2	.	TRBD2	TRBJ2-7	CASSLVVSGTRRGYEQYF	TGTGCCAGCAGCTTAGTTGTCTCCGGGACTAGGCGCGGCTACGAGCAGTACTTC
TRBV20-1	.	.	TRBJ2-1	CSGLGLSNEQFF	TGCAGTGGTTTAGGGTTGTCCAATGAGCAGTTCTTC
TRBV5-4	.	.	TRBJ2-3	CASSYRTGRDRTDTQYF	TGTGCCAGCAGCTACCGGACAGGGAGGGACCGCACAGATACGCAGTATTTT
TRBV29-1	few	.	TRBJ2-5	CSVARVQETQYF	TGCAGCGTTGCCAGGGTCCAAGAGACCCAGTACTTC
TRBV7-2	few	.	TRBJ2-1	CASRQHRSSYNEQFF	TGTGCCAGCCGGCAGCATCGGAGCTCCTACAATGAGCAGTTCTTC
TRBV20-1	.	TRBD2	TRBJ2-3	CSARESGQAGDIARSADTQYF	TGCAGTGCTAGAGAAAGTGGCCAGGCGGGAGATATAGCCCGCTCGGCAGATACGCAGTATTTT
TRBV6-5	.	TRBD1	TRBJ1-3	CASRPQGAAGNTIYF	TGTGCCAGCAGGCCCCAGGGGGCGGCTGGAAACACCATATATTTT
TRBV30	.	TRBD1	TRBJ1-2	CAWRGGSNYGYTF	TGTGCCTGGAGAGGGGGCAGCAACTATGGCTACACCTTC
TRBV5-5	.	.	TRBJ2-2	CASSLIPRASPGELFF	TGTGCCAGCAGCTTGATTCCTCGGGCTAGCCCCGGGGAGCTGTTTTTT
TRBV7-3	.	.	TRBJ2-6	CASSLIPGANVLTF	TGTGCCAGCAGCTTAATACCTGGGGCCAACGTCCTGACTTTC
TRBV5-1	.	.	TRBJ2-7	CASSSGVSSYEQYF	TGCGCCAGCAGCTCAGGGGTGAGCTCCTACGAGCAGTACTTC
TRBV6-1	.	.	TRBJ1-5	CASGDNPNQPQHF	TGTGCCAGCGGTGACAACCCTAATCAGCCCCAGCATTTT
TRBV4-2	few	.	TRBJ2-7	CASSPRSGSYEQYF	TGTGCCAGCAGCCCTAGATCAGGTTCCTACGAGCAGTACTTC
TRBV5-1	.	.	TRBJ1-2	CASSNGLANYGYTF	TGCGCCAGCAGCAACGGTTTAGCTAACTATGGCTACACCTTC
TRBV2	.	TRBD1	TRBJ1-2	CASRGQGRDTF	TGTGCCAGCAGGGGACAGGGACGAGACACCTTC
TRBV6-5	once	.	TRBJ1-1	CASSYSRTAMNTEAFF	TGTGCCAGCAGTTACTCGAGGACAGCCATGAACACTGAAGCTTTCTTT
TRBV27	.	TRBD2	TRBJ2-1	CASNEAGGPSEQFF	TGTGCCAGCAATGAAGCGGGAGGGCCTTCTGAGCAGTTCTTC
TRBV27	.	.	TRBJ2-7	CASSLTFPHYEQYF	TGTGCCAGCAGTTTAACCTTTCCCCACTACGAGCAGTACTTC
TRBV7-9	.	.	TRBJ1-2	CASSLEEGGGYTF	TGTGCCAGCAGCTTAGAGGAGGGTGGCGGCTACACCTTC
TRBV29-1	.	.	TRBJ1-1	CSVGHPTAINTEAFF	TGCAGCGTTGGACATCCCACCGCGATCAACACTGAAGCTTTCTTT
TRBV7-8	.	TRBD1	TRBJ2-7	CASSNRQGAYEQYF	TGTGCCAGCAGCAATCGACAGGGAGCCTACGAGCAGTACTTC
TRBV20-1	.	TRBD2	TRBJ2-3	CSAENSGRPDTQYF	TGCAGTGCCGAAAATAGCGGGAGGCCAGATACGCAGTATTTT
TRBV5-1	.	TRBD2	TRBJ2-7	CASSLNNRGLAGVSYEQYF	TGCGCCAGCAGCCTCAACAATCGAGGACTAGCGGGAGTGTCCTACGAGCAGTACTTC
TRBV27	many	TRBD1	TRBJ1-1	CASSFGTVMNTEAFF	TGTGCCAGCAGTTTTGGGACAGTCATGAACACTGAAGCTTTCTTT
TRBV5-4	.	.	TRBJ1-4	CASSSDIDEKLFF	TGTGCCAGCAGCTCCGACATCGATGAAAAACTGTTTTTT
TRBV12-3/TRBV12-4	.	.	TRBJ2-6	CASSRREGRSGANVLTF	TGTGCCAGCAGCCGCCGAGAGGGACGATCTGGGGCCAACGTCCTGACTTTC
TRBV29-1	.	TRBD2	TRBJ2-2	CSVGLAGMNTGELFF	TGCAGCGTCGGACTAGCGGGAATGAACACCGGGGAGCTGTTTTTT
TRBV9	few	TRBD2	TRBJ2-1	CASSFRLAEGPSSYNEQFF	TGTGCCAGCAGCTTCAGACTAGCAGAGGGCCCCAGCTCCTACAATGAGCAGTTCTTC
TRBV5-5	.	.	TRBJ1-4	CASSPANRQANEKLFF	TGTGCCAGCAGCCCGGCAAACAGACAAGCTAATGAAAAACTGTTTTTT
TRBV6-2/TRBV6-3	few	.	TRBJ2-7	CASRLLARGTGPLEQYF	TGTGCCAGCAGGCTCCTCGCTCGGGGCACGGGGCCTCTCGAGCAGTACTTC
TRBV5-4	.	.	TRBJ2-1	CASSAGLSNNNEQFF	TGTGCCAGCAGCGCGGGACTCTCTAACAACAATGAGCAGTTCTTC
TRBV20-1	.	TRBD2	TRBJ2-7	CSASGAGALVEQYF	TGCAGTGCCAGTGGAGCGGGGGCACTGGTCGAGCAGTACTTC